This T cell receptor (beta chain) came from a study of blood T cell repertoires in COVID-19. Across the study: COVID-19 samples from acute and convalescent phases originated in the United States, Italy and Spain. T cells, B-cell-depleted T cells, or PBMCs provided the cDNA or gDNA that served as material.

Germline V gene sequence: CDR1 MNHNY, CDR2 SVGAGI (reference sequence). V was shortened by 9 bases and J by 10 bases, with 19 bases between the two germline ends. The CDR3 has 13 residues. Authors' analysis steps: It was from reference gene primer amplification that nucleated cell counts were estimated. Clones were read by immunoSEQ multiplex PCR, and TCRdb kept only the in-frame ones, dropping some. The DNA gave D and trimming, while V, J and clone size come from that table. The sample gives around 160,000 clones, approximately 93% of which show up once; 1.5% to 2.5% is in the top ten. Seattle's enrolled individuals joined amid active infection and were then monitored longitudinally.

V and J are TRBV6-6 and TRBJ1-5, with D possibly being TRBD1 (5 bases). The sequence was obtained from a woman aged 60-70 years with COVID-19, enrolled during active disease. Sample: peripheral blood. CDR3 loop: CASIKGVLFPQHF. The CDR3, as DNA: TGTGCCAGTATTAAAGGGGTACTCTTCCCCCAGCATTTT.